The 30 T cell receptor beta chains given below trace back to one sample, sequenced in a study of human CD8 memory T cell subsets. Among CD8+ T cells, TPEX were CCR7+ PD-1+ TIGIT+ early memory cells with exhausted-like traits. By UMI-labeled 5' RACE, the TCR beta libraries were made. TCRdb reprocessed the 5' RACE reads; each CDR3 protein has one entry and no DNA is given. The sample holds roughly 5,000 distinct CDR3 sequences. Sample: CD8+ T cells from PBMCs. Receptors were obtained from a human donor in good health.

The chain employs TRBV20-1 and TRBJ1-1; lacking DNA, the TRBD1 call made by TCRdb goes unchecked. Germline V gives CDR1 DFQATT, CDR2 SNEGSKA (reference sequence). This CDR3 is 16 amino acids long. The CDR3 loop reads CSARPWGQEENTEAFF.

Measured by frequency, this clonotype is medium-sized. The chain combines TRBV27 with TRBJ1-5. Germline V lookup: CDR1 MNHEY, CDR2 SMNVEV (reference sequence). The CDR3 extends over 14 amino acids. The CDR3 is CASSEVLVDQPQHF.

This chain joins TRBV29-1 and TRBJ2-7; TCRdb outputs TRBD1, but without DNA this stays unchecked. Germline-derived CDR1 and CDR2 are SQVTM and ANQGSEA. This CDR3 region has 12 residues. The CDR3 reads CSVGGTAYEQYF.

V and J are TRBV3-1 and TRBJ2-3; TCRdb calls TRBD2, which cannot be checked without DNA. The CDR3 consists of 18 residues. Germline V gene lookup returns CDR1 LGHDT and CDR2 YNNKEL (reference sequence). The CDR3 sequence: CASSQISGLAGVADTQYF.

This sequence joins TRBV3-1 and TRBJ1-1. CDR1 is LGHDT, CDR2 YNNKEL, per germline (reference sequence). The CDR3 covers 15 residues. This chain's CDR3 is CASSYQEGMNTEAFF.

The rearrangement joins TRBV27 to TRBJ2-7; TCRdb outputs TRBD1, but without DNA this stays unchecked. The germline V gene has CDR1 MNHEY and CDR2 SMNVEV (reference sequence). The CDR3 consists of 14 residues. This CDR3 is CASSSSVRAKEQYF.

This rearrangement joins TRBV7-9 to TRBJ2-7; TCRdb indicates TRBD1, and absent DNA this call remains unverified. CDR1 and CDR2 from the germline V gene are SEHNR and FQNEAQ (reference sequence). The CDR3 has 14 residues. This chain's CDR3 is CASSPDSSPYEQYF.

The chain combines TRBV11-2 with TRBJ2-3; no DNA is available, so the TRBD2 call from TCRdb remains unchecked. This CDR3 spans 14 amino acids. Per the germline V gene, CDR1 is SGHAT and CDR2 is FQNNGV. The CDR3 region is CASSLAGVSDTQYF.

V gene TRBV10-1 combines with J gene TRBJ1-1; TCRdb reports TRBD1, a call that lacks DNA to check it against. The CDR3 extends over 13 amino acids. Germline-derived CDR1 and CDR2 are WNHNN and SYGVQD (reference sequence). The CDR3 loop reads CASSGQMNTEAFF.

The chain is built from TRBV7-7 and TRBJ2-1; checking the TCRdb D call of TRBD1 is not possible without DNA. The CDR3 extends over 16 amino acids. CDR1 and CDR2 (germline): SSHAT, FNYEAQ (reference sequence). CDR3 residues: CASSQTGTGPYNEQFF.

J is TRBJ2-1 and V is TRBV11-2; TCRdb indicates TRBD1, and absent DNA this call remains unverified. The CDR3 has 18 amino acids. CDR1 is SGHAT, CDR2 FQNNGV, per germline. The CDR3 spells CASSFPSRDRGYHNEQFF.

V gene TRBV12-3 or TRBV12-4 combines with J gene TRBJ2-1; TCRdb returns TRBD2, unconfirmable since there is no DNA. The CDR3 spans 13 residues. This chain's CDR3 is CASTLGLPGEQFF.

The rearrangement joins TRBV4-2 to TRBJ2-3; TCRdb proposes TRBD2, but this gene call is untestable without DNA. CDR3 size: 14 residues. Per the germline V gene, CDR1 is LGHNA and CDR2 is YNFKEQ. The CDR3 spells CASSPSGGTDTQYF.

The rearrangement joins TRBV7-9 to TRBJ2-7; TCRdb's D call, TRBD1, is unchecked because there is no DNA. The germline CDR1 and CDR2 sequences are SEHNR and FQNEAQ (reference sequence). CDR3 size: 14 residues. The CDR3 loop is CASSPLPGYHEQYF.

The gene calls are TRBV20-1 and TRBJ2-7; TCRdb calls TRBD2, which cannot be checked without DNA. The CDR3 loop spans 14 amino acids. Germline V gene sequence: CDR1 DFQATT, CDR2 SNEGSKA (reference sequence). CDR3: CSATTSGESYEQYF.

The chain is built from TRBV29-1 and TRBJ2-3; the D call of TRBD2 rests on TCRdb alone, since no DNA is present to check it. Germline V CDR1 and CDR2: SQVTM, ANQGSEA. The CDR3 totals 14 residues. The CDR3 here is CSVELLAKTDTQYF.

This clonotype is called medium-sized based on its frequency. V is TRBV20-1 and J is TRBJ1-1. Germline lookup yields CDR1 DFQATT and CDR2 SNEGSKA (reference sequence). The CDR3 extends over 13 amino acids. CDR3 residues: CSAREGRYTEAFF.

The V and J genes are TRBV6-2 or TRBV6-3 and TRBJ2-5; TCRdb calls TRBD2, which cannot be checked without DNA. The CDR3 contains 15 residues. Germline V gives CDR1 MNHEY, CDR2 SVGEGT. CDR3 in amino acids: CASSYSLAGTETQYF.

The chain employs TRBV5-1 and TRBJ2-5; the D call of TRBD1 rests on TCRdb alone, since no DNA is present to check it. Germline values: CDR1 SGHRS, CDR2 YFSETQ. The CDR3 loop spans 15 amino acids. The CDR3 sequence: CASSPWGERQETQYF.

CDR3 amino acids: CASSQDRGVSTEAFF. The J gene is TRBJ1-1, the V gene TRBV4-1; TCRdb calls TRBD1, which cannot be checked without DNA. Germline values: CDR1 MGHRA, CDR2 YSYEKL. The CDR3 contains 15 residues.

This clonotype is classed as medium-sized (0.01 to 0.1%) by frequency. V is TRBV5-1 and J is TRBJ2-4; without DNA, the TCRdb call of TRBD1 cannot be checked. CDR1 SGHRS and CDR2 YFSETQ come from the germline V gene. The CDR3 sequence is 16 residues long. CDR3 protein: CASSLAYRGAKNIQYF.

The V gene is TRBV29-1, the J gene TRBJ2-1; TCRdb's assignment of TRBD2 cannot be checked, as there is no DNA. Per the germline V gene, CDR1 is SQVTM and CDR2 is ANQGSEA. The CDR3 is 14 residues long. The CDR3 here is CSVDEAGVSNEQFF.

Frequency places this clonotype as medium-sized. The V call is TRBV5-8, the J call TRBJ1-5; TCRdb selects TRBD1, and the lack of DNA leaves this call unchecked. Germline-derived CDR1 and CDR2 are SGHTS and YDEGEE. The CDR3 consists of 15 residues. The chain's CDR3 is CASSIQGFSNQPQHF.

The rearrangement uses TRBV11-2 and TRBJ1-2. This CDR3 contains 14 residues. Germline values: CDR1 SGHAT, CDR2 FQNNGV. CDR3 sequence: CASSLAQGLDGYTF.

This sequence joins TRBV5-1 and TRBJ2-7; TCRdb outputs TRBD1, but without DNA this stays unchecked. Germline assignment: CDR1 SGHRS and CDR2 YFSETQ. The CDR3 has 15 amino acids. CDR3 amino acids: CASSLDRDRRDEQYF. Variable domain in full (rest from reference TRBV5-1 and TRBJ2-7): KAGVTQTPRYLIKTRGQQVTLSCSPISGHRSVSWYQQTPGQGLQFLFEYFSETQRNKGNFPGRFSGRQFSNSRSEMNVSTLELGDSALYLCASSLDRDRRDEQYFGPGTRLTVT.

This clonotype is identified as medium-sized from frequency. This CDR3 is CASSPTRLAGGRNEQFF. V and J are TRBV7-9 and TRBJ2-1; the TCRdb D gene call, TRBD2, has no DNA to confirm it. Germline V lookup: CDR1 SEHNR, CDR2 FQNEAQ (reference sequence). The CDR3 length is 17 residues.

Its frequency marks this clonotype as large (0.1 to 1%). This sequence joins TRBV9 and TRBJ2-7; without DNA, the TCRdb call of TRBD1 cannot be checked. CDR1 and CDR2 from the germline V gene are SGDLS and YYNGEE. The CDR3 sequence is 13 residues long. The CDR3 spells CASSRDSSYEQYF.

This chain's CDR3 is CASSPGGGDYEQYF. V usage is TRBV7-9 and J usage is TRBJ2-7; TCRdb returns TRBD1, unconfirmable since there is no DNA. CDR1 and CDR2 from the germline V gene are SEHNR and FQNEAQ (reference sequence). The CDR3 has 14 amino acids.

The gene calls are TRBV2 and TRBJ1-2. The length of the CDR3 is 12 residues. The germline V gene has CDR1 SNHLY and CDR2 FYNNEI. CDR3 protein: CASSDGGHGYTF.

The chain employs TRBV7-6 and TRBJ2-2. The V gene's germline CDR1 is SGHVS and CDR2 FNYEAQ. The CDR3 totals 12 residues. The CDR3 protein is CASSLSTGELFF.